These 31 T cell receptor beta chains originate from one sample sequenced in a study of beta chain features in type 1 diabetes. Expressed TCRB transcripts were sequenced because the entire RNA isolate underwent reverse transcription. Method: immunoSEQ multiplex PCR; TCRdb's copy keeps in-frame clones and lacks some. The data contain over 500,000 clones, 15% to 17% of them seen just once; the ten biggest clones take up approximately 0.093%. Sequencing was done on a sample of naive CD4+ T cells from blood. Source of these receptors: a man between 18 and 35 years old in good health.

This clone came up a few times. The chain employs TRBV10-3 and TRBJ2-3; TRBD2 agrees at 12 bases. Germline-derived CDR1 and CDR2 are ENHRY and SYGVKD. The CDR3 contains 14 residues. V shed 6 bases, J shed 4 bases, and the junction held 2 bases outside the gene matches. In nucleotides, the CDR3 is TGTGCCATCAGGAGGACTAGCGGGGCAGATACGCAGTATTTT. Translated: CAIRRTSGADTQYF.

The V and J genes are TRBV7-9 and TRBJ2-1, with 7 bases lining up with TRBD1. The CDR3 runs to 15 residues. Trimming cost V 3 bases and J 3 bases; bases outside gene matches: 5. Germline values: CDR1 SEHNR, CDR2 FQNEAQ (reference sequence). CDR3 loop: CASSLTGLLYNEQFF. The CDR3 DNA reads TGTGCCAGCAGCTTGACAGGGCTTCTCTACAATGAGCAGTTCTTC. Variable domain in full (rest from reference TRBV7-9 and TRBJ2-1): DTGVSQNPRHKITKRGQNVTFRCDPISEHNRLYWYRQTLGQGPEFLTYFQNEAQLEKSRLLSDRFSAERPKGSFSTLEIQRTEQGDSAMYLCASSLTGLLYNEQFFGPGTRLTVL.

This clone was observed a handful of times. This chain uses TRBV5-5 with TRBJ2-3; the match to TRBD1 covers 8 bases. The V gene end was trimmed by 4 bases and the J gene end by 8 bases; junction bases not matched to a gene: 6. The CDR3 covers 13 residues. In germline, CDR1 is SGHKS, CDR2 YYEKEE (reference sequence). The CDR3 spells CASSVDRDGTQYF. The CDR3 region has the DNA TGTGCCAGCAGCGTGGACAGGGACGGTACGCAGTATTTT.

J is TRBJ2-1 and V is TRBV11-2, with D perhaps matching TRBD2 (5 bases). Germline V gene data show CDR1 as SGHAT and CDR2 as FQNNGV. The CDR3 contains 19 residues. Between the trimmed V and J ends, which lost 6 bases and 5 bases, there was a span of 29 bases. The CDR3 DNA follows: TGTGCCAGCAGTCCTTATCGGCCGGGAAGGTCGGGGTACGACAATGAGCAGTTCTTC. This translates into CASSPYRPGRSGYDNEQFF.

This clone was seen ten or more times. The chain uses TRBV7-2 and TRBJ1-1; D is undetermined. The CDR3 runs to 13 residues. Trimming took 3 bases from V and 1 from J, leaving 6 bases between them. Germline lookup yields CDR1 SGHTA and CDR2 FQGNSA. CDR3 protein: CASSFSRNTEAFF. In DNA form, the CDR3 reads TGTGCCAGCAGCTTTTCAAGGAACACTGAAGCTTTCTTT.

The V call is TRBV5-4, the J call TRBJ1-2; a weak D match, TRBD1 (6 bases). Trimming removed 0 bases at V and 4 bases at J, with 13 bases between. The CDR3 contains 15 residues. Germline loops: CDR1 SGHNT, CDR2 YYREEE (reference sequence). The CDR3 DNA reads TGTGCCAGCAGCTTGGCCCGGGACATAGGCTATGGCTACACCTTC. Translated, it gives CASSLARDIGYGYTF. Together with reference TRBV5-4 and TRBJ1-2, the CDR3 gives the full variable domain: ETGVTQSPTHLIKTRGQQVTLRCSSQSGHNTVSWYQQALGQGPQFIFQYYREEENGRGNFPPRFSGLQFPNYSSELNVNALELDDSALYLCASSLARDIGYGYTFGSGTRLTVV.

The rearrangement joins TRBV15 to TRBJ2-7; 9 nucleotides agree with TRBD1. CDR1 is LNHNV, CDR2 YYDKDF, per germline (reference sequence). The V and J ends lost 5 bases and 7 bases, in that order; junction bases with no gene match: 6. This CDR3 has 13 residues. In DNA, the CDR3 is TGTGCCACCAGCGGACGACAGGGGGGAGAGCAGTACTTC. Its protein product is CATSGRQGGEQYF.

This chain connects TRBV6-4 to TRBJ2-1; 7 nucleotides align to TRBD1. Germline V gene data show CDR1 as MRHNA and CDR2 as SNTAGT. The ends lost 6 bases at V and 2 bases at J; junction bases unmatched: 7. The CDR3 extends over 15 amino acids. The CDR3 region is CASRAEGAPYNEQFF. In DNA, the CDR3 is TGTGCCAGCAGGGCAGAGGGGGCCCCCTACAATGAGCAGTTCTTC.

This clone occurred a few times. The CDR3 loop reads CASSLAMVTYEQYF. CDR3 DNA sequence: TGTGCCAGCAGCTTGGCCATGGTAACCTACGAGCAGTACTTC. The J gene is TRBJ2-7, the V gene TRBV5-6, with D uncertain. The CDR3 totals 14 residues. V was clipped by 0 bases and J by 2 bases, with 9 bases between them. The germline gives CDR1 SGHDT, CDR2 YYEEEE.

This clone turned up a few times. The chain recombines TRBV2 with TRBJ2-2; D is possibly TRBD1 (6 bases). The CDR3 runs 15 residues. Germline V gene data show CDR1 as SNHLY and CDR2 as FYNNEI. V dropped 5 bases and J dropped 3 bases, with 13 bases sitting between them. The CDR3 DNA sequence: TGTGCCAGCAGTATACAGGGATTAGACACCGGGGAGCTGTTTTTT. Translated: CASSIQGLDTGELFF.

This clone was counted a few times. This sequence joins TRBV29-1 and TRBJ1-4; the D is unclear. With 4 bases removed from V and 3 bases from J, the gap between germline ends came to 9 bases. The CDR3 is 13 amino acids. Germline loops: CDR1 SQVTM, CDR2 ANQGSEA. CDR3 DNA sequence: TGCAGCGTTGGCGGCCGGGCTAATGAAAAACTGTTTTTT. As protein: CSVGGRANEKLFF. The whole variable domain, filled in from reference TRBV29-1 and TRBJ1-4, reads SAVISQKPSRDICQRGTSLTIQCQVDSQVTMMFWYRQQPGQSLTLIATANQGSEATYESGFVIDKFPISRPNLTFSTLTVSNMSPEDSSIYLCSVGGRANEKLFFGSGTQLSVL.

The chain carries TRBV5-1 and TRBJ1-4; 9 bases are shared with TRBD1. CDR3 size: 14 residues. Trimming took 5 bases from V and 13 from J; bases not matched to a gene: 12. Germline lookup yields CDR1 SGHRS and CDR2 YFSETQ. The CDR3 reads CASRKTGGSLGLFF. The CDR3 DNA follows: TGCGCCAGCAGGAAAACAGGGGGCAGCTTAGGACTGTTTTTT. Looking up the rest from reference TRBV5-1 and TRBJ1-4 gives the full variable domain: KAGVTQTPRYLIKTRGQQVTLSCSPISGHRSVSWYQQTPGQGLQFLFEYFSETQRNKGNFPGRFSGRQFSNSRSEMNVSTLELGDSALYLCASRKTGGSLGLFFGSGTQLSVL.

The CDR3 DNA follows: TGTGCCAGCAGGAACTCCTTCGGGGTAAATGGTGAAAAACTGTTTTTT. Translated: CASRNSFGVNGEKLFF. The chain uses TRBV2 and TRBJ1-4, with unresolved D. Between the trimmed V and J ends, which lost 6 bases and 7 bases, there was a span of 21 bases. Per the germline V gene, CDR1 is SNHLY and CDR2 is FYNNEI. This CDR3 is built from 16 residues.

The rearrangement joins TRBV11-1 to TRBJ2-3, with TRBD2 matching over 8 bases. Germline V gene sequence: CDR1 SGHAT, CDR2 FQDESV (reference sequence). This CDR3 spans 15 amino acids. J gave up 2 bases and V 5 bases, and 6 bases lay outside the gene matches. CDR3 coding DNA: TGTGCCAGCAGCGGACGGCGGGGGGTCACAGATACGCAGTATTTT. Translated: CASSGRRGVTDTQYF.

The CDR3 loop is CASSSLTGRNYGYTF. CDR3 nucleotide sequence: TGCGCCAGCAGCTCCTTGACAGGCCGCAACTATGGCTACACCTTC. The chain is built from TRBV5-1 and TRBJ1-2; tentatively, D is TRBD1 (6 bases). Germline loops: CDR1 SGHRS, CDR2 YFSETQ. The CDR3 runs to 15 residues. The V end was cut by 3 bases, the J end by 2 bases, with 14 bases between.

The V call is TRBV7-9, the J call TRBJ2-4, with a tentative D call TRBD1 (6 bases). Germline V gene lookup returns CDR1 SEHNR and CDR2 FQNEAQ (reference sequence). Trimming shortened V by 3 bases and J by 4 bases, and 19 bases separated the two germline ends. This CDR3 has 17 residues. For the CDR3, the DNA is TGTGCCAGCAGCTTCACAGGGAGTGTTTTAGAAAAAAACATTCAGTACTTC. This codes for CASSFTGSVLEKNIQYF.

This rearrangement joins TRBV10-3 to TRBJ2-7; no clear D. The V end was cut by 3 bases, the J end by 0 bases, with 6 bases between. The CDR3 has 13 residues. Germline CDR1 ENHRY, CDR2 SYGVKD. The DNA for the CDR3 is TGTGCCATCAGTGATAACAACTCCTACGAGCAGTACTTC. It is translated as CAISDNNSYEQYF.

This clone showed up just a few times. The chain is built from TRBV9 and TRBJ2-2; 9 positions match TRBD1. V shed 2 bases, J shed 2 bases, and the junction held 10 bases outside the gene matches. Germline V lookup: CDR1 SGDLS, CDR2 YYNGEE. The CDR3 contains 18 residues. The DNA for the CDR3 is TGTGCCAGCAGCGTTGACAGGGGGGCCACAAGAAACACCGGGGAGCTGTTTTTT. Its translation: CASSVDRGATRNTGELFF.

The CDR3 spells CASSLAGAGPTDTQYF. For the CDR3, the DNA is TGTGCCAGCAGCTTAGCTGGAGCGGGGCCAACAGATACGCAGTATTTT. The chain carries TRBV7-2 and TRBJ2-3; 7 bases match TRBD2. Germline-derived CDR1 and CDR2 are SGHTA and FQGNSA. This CDR3 comprises 16 residues. Trimming removed 0 bases from V and 3 bases from J; junction bases left unmatched: 6.

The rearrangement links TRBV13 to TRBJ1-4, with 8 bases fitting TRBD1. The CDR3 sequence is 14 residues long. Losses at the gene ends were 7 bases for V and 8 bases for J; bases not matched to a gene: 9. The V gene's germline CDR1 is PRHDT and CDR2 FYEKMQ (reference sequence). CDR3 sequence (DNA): TGTGCCAGCACCCGGACAGGGCTTCTAGAAAAACTGTTTTTT. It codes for CASTRTGLLEKLFF.

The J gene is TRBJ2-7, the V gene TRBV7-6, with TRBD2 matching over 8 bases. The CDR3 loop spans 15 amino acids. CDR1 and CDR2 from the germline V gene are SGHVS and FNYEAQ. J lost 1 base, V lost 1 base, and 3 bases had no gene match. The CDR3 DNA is TGTGCCAGCAGCTTAGTGACTAGCGTGTCCTACGAGCAGTACTTC. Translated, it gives CASSLVTSVSYEQYF.

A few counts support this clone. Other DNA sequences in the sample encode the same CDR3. The DNA for the CDR3 is TGTGCCAGCAGCCCCGGACAGGGGGCAAGAGAGACCCAGTACTTC. This encodes CASSPGQGARETQYF. The V gene is TRBV7-3, the J gene TRBJ2-5; TRBD1 matches at 11 bases. Germline lookup yields CDR1 SGHTA and CDR2 FQGTGA. This CDR3 is built from 15 residues. The trim removed 5 bases at V and 4 bases at J, leaving 6 bases unmatched.

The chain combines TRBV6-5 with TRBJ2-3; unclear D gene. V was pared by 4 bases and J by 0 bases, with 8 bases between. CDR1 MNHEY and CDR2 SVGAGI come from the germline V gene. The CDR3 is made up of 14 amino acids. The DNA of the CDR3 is TGTGCCAGCAGTTTCAGAACTAGCACAGATACGCAGTATTTT. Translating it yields CASSFRTSTDTQYF.

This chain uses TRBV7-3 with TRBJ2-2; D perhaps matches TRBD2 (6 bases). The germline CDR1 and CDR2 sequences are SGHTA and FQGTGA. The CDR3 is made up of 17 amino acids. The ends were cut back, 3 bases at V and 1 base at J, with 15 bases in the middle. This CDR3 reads CASSFRGTSLNTGELFF. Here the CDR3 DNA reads TGTGCCAGCAGCTTTAGGGGAACTAGCCTGAACACCGGGGAGCTGTTTTTT.

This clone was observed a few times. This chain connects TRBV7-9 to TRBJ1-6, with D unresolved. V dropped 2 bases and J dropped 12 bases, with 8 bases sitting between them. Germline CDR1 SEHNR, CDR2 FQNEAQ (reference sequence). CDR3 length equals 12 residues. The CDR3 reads CASSLIEGPLHF. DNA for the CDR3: TGTGCCAGCAGCTTAATTGAAGGACCCCTCCACTTT.

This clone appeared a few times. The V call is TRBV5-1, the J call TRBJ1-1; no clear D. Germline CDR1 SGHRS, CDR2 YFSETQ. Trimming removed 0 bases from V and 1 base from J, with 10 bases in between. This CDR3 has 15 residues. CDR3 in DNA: TGCGCCAGCAGCTTGGTTGGACCACAGAACACTGAAGCTTTCTTT. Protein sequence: CASSLVGPQNTEAFF.

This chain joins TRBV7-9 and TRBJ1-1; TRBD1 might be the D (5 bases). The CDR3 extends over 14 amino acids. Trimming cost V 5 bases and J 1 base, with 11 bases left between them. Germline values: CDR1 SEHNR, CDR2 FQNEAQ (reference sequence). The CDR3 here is CASSPGTSNTEAFF. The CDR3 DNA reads TGTGCCAGCAGCCCCGGGACTTCGAACACTGAAGCTTTCTTT.

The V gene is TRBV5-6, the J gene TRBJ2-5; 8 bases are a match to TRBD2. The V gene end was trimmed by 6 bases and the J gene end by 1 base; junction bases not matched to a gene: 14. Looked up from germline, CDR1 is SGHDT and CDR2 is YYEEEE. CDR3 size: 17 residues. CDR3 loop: CASTNTGSGSIQETQYF. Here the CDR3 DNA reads TGTGCCAGCACCAACACGGGGAGCGGGAGCATCCAAGAGACCCAGTACTTC.

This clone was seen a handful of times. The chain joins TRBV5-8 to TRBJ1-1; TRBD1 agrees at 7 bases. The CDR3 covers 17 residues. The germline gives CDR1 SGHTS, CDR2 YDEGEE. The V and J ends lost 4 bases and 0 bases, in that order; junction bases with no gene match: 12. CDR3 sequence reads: CASSHYGKDRLNTEAFF. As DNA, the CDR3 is TGTGCCAGCAGCCATTACGGAAAGGACAGGTTGAACACTGAAGCTTTCTTT. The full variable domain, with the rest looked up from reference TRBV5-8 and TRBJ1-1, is EAGVTQSPTHLIKTRGQQATLRCSPISGHTSVYWYQQALGLGLQFLLWYDEGEERNRGNFPPRFSGRQFPNYSSELNVNALELEDSALYLCASSHYGKDRLNTEAFFGQGTRLTVV.

This chain's CDR3 is CASSLIFGNQPQHF. Here the CDR3 DNA reads TGTGCCAGCAGTTTAATCTTCGGAAATCAGCCCCAGCATTTT. The chain recombines TRBV27 with TRBJ1-5, with unresolved D. The V gene's germline CDR1 is MNHEY and CDR2 SMNVEV (reference sequence). This CDR3 contains 14 residues. Trimming took 2 bases from V and 4 from J, leaving 9 bases between them.

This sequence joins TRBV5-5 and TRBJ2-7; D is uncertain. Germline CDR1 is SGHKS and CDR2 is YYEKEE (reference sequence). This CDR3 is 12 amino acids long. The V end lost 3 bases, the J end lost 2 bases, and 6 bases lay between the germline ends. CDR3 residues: CASSSRAYEQYF. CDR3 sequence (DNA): TGTGCCAGCAGCTCCCGGGCCTACGAGCAGTACTTC.